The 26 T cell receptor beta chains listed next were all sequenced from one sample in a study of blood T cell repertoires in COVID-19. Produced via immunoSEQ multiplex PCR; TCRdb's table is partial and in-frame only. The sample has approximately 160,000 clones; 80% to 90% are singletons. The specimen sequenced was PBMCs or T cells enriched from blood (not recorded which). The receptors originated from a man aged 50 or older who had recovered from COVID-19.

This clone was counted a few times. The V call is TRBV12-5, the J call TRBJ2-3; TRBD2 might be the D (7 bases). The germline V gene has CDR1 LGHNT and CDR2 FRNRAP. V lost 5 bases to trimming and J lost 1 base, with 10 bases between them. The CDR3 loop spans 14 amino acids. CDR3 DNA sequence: TGTGCTAGTGGTGCGGGGGCCCGCACAGATACGCAGTATTTT. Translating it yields CASGAGARTDTQYF. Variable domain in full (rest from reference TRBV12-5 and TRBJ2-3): DARVTQTPRHKVTEMGQEVTMRCQPILGHNTVFWYRQTMMQGLELLAYFRNRAPLDDSGMPKDRFSAEMPDATLATLKIQPSEPRDSAVYFCASGAGARTDTQYFGPGTRLTVL.

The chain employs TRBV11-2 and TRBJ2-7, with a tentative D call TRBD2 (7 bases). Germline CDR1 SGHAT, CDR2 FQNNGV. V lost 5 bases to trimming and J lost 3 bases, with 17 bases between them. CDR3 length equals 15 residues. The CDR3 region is CASSQTRGGFYEQYF. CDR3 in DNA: TGTGCCAGCAGCCAAACAAGGGGGGGCTTCTACGAGCAGTACTTC.

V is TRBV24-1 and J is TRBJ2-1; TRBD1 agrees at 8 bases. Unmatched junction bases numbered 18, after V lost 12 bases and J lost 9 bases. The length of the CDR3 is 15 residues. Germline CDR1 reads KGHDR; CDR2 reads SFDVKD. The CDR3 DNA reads TGTGCCTCCACCTCGGGGGACAGGCCTTATGGTGAGCAGTTCTTC. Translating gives CASTSGDRPYGEQFF.

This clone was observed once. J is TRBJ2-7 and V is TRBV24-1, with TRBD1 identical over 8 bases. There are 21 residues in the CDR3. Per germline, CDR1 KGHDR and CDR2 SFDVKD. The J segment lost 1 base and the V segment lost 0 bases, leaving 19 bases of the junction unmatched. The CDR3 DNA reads TGTGCCACCAGTGATTTGACCGAGAATGGTCCGGACAGGGCGGTTTCCTACGAGCAGTACTTC. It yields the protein CATSDLTENGPDRAVSYEQYF.

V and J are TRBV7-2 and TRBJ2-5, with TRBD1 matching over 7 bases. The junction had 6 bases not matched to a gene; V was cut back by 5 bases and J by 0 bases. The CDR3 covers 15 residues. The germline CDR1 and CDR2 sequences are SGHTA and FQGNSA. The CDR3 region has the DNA TGTGCCAGCAGCCCCCAGACAGGGTACCAAGAGACCCAGTACTTC. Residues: CASSPQTGYQETQYF.

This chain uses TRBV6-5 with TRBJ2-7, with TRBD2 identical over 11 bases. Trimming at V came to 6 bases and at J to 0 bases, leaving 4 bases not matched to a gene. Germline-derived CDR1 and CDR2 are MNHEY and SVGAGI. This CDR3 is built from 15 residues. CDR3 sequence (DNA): TGTGCCAGCAGCTACGGGACTAGCGGCTCCTACGAGCAGTACTTC. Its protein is CASSYGTSGSYEQYF.

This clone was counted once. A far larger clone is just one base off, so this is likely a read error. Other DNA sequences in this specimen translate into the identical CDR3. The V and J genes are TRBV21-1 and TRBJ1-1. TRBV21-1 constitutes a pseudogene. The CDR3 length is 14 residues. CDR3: CASYSGTGGTEAFF. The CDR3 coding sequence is TGTGCCAGCTACTCCGGGACTGGGGGTACTGAAGCTTTCTTT.

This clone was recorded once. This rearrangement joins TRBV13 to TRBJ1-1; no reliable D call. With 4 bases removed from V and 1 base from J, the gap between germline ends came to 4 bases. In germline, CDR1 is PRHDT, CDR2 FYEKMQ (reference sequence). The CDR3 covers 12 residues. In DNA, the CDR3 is TGTGCCAGCAGCTACAAGAACACTGAAGCTTTCTTT. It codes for CASSYKNTEAFF. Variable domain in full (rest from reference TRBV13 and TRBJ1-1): AAGVIQSPRHLIKEKRETATLKCYPIPRHDTVYWYQQGPGQDPQFLISFYEKMQSDKGSIPDRFSAQQFSDYHSELNMSSLELGDSALYFCASSYKNTEAFFGQGTRLTVV.

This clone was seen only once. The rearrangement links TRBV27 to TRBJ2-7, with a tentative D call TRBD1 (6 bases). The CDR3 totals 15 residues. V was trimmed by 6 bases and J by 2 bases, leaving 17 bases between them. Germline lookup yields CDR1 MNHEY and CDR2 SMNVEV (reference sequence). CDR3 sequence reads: CASRQGGQGTYEQYF. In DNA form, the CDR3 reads TGTGCCAGCAGACAAGGTGGGCAGGGGACCTACGAGCAGTACTTC.

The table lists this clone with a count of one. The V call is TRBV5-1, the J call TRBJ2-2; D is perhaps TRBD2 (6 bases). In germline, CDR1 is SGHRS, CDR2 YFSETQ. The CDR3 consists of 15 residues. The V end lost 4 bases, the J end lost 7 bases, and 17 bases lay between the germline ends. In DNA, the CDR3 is TGCGCCAGCAGCCCCGGGACTTCATTAGGCGGGGAGCTGTTTTTT. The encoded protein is CASSPGTSLGGELFF. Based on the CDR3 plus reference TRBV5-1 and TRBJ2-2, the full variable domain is KAGVTQTPRYLIKTRGQQVTLSCSPISGHRSVSWYQQTPGQGLQFLFEYFSETQRNKGNFPGRFSGRQFSNSRSEMNVSTLELGDSALYLCASSPGTSLGGELFFGEGSRLTVL.

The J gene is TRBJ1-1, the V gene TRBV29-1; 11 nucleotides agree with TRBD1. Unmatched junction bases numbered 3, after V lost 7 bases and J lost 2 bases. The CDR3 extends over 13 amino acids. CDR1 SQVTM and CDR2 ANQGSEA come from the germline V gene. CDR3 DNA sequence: TGCAGCGCCGGACAGGGGGCAAACACTGAAGCTTTCTTT. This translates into CSAGQGANTEAFF.

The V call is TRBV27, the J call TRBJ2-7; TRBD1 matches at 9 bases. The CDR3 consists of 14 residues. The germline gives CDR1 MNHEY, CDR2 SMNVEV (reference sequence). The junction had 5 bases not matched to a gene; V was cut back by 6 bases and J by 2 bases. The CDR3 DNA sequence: TGTGCCAGCAGAGGACAGGGGACGGCCTACGAGCAGTACTTC. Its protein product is CASRGQGTAYEQYF.

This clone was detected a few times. CDR3 sequence (DNA): TGTGCCAGCAGCCTTGGACTGTACATGAACACTGAAGCTTTCTTT. Protein sequence: CASSLGLYMNTEAFF. The genes are TRBV5-8 and TRBJ1-1; D is uncertain. CDR1 SGHTS and CDR2 YDEGEE come from the germline V gene. Trimming took off 4 bases at V and 0 bases at J, with 13 bases between the two ends. This CDR3 region has 15 residues.

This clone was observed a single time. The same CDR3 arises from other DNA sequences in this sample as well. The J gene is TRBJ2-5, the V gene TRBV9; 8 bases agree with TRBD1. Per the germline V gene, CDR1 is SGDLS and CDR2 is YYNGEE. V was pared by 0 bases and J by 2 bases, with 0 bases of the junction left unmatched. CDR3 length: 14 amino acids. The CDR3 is CASSVGQGQETQYF. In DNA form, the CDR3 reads TGTGCCAGCAGCGTAGGACAGGGGCAAGAGACCCAGTACTTC.

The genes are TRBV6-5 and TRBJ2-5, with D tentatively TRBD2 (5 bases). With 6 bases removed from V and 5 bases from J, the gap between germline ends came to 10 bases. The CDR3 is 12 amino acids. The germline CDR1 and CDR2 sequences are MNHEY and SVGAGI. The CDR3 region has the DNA TGTGCCAGCAGGAGGGATCTTGAGACCCAGTACTTC. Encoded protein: CASRRDLETQYF.

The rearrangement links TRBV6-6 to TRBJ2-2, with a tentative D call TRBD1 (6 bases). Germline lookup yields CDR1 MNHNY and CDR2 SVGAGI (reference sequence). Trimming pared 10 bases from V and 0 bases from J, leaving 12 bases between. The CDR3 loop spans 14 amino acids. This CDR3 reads CATQGQANTGELFF. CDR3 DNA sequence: TGTGCCACCCAGGGACAAGCGAACACCGGGGAGCTGTTTTTT.

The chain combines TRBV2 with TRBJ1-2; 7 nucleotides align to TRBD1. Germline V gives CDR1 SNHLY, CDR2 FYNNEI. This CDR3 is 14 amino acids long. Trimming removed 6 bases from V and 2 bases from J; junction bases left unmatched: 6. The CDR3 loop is CASRQEQGNYGYTF. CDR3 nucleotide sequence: TGTGCCAGCAGGCAAGAACAGGGGAACTATGGCTACACCTTC.

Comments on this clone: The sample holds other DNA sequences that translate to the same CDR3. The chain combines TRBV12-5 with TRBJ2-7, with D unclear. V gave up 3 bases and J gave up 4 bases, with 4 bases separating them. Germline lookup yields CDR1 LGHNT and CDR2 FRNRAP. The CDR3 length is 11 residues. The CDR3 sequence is CASGFGYEQYF. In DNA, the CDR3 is TGTGCTAGTGGTTTCGGGTACGAGCAGTACTTC. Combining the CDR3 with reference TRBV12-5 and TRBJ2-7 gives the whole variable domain DARVTQTPRHKVTEMGQEVTMRCQPILGHNTVFWYRQTMMQGLELLAYFRNRAPLDDSGMPKDRFSAEMPDATLATLKIQPSEPRDSAVYFCASGFGYEQYFGPGTRLTVT.

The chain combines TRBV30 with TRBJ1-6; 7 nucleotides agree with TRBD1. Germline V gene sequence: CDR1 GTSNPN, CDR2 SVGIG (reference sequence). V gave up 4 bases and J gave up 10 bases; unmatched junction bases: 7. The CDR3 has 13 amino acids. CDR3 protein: CAWTGQVGSPLHF. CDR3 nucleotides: TGTGCCTGGACCGGACAGGTGGGGTCACCCCTCCACTTT.

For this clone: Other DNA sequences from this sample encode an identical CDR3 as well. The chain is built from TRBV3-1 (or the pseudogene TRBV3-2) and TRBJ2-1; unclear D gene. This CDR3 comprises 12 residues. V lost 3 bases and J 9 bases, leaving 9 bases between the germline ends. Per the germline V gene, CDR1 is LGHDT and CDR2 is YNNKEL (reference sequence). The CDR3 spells CASSQSSTEQFF. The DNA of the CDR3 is TGTGCCAGCAGCCAGAGTAGCACTGAGCAGTTCTTC.

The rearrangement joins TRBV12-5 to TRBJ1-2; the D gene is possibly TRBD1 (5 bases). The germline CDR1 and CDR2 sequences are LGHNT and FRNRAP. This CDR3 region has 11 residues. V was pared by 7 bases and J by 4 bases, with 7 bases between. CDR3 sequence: CASEGFYGYTF. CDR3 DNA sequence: TGTGCTAGTGAGGGGTTCTATGGCTACACCTTC. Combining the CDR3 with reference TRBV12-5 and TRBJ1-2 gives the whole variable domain DARVTQTPRHKVTEMGQEVTMRCQPILGHNTVFWYRQTMMQGLELLAYFRNRAPLDDSGMPKDRFSAEMPDATLATLKIQPSEPRDSAVYFCASEGFYGYTFGSGTRLTVV.

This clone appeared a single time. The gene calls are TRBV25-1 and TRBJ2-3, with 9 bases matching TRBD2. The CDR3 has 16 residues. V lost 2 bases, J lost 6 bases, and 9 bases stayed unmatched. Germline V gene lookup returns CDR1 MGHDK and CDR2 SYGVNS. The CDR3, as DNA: TGTGCCAGCAGTGAACTCGGCGGGGGGGCCTGGGATACGCAGTATTTT. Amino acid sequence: CASSELGGGAWDTQYF.

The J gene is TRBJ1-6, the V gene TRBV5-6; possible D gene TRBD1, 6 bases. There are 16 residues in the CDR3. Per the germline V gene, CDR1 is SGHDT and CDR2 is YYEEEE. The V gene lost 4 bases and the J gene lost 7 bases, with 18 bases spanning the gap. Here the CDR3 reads CASSPGRSGVNSPLHF. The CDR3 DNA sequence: TGTGCCAGCAGCCCAGGACGGTCAGGGGTAAATTCACCCCTCCACTTT.

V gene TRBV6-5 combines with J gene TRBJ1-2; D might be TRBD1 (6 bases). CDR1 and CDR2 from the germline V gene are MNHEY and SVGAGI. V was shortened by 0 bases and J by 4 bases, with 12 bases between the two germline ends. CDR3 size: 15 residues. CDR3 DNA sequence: TGTGCCAGCAGTTACTCGGGGCGACAGGTCTATGGCTACACCTTC. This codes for CASSYSGRQVYGYTF.

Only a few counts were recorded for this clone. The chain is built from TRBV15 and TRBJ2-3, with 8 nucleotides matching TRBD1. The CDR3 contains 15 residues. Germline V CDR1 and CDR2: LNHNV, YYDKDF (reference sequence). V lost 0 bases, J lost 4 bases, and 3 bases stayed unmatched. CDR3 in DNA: TGTGCCACCAGCAGAGAGGCAGGGGGCTCAGATACGCAGTATTTT. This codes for CATSREAGGSDTQYF.

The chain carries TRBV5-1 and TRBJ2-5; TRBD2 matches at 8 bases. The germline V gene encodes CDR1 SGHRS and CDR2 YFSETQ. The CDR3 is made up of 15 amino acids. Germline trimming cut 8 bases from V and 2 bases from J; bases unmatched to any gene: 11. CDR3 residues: CASKNAGGQQETQYF. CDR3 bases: TGCGCCAGTAAGAATGCGGGGGGTCAACAAGAGACCCAGTACTTC.